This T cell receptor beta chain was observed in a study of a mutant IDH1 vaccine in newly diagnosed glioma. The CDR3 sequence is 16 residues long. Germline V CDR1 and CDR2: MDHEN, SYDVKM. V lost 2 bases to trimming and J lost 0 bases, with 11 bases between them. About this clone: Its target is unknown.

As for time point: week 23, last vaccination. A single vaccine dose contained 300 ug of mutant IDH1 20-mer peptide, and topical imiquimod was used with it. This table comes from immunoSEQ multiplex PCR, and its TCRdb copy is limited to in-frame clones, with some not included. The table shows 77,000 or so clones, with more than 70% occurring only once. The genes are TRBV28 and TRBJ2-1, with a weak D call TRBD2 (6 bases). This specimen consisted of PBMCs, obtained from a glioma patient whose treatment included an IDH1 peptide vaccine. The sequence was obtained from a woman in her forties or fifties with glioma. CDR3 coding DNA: TGTGCCAGCAGTTTACTAGCGTCGAGCTCCTACAATGAGCAGTTCTTC. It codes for CASSLLASSSYNEQFF.